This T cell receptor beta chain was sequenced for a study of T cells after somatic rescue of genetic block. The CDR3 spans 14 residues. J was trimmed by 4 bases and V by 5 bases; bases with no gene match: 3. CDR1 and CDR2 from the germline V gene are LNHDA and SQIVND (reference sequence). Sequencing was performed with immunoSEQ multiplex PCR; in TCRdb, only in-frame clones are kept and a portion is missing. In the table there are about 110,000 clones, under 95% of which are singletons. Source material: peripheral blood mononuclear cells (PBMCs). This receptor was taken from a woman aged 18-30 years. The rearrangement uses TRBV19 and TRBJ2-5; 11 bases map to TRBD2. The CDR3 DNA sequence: TGTGCCAGTAGTTTGACTAGCGGGGCAGAGACCCAGTACTTC. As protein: CASSLTSGAETQYF.